A selection of T cell receptor beta chains follows, all from one sample in a study of cytomegalovirus exposure and HLA in healthy donors. The assay was immunoSEQ multiplex PCR, and TCRdb's table has in-frame clones only and misses some. The data contain more than 95,000 clones, roughly 72% of them singletons. The sample comprised PBMCs. Receptors were obtained from a woman between 18 and 30 years old in good health and CMV-seropositive. The CDR3 runs from the conserved cysteine through the conserved F or W. Each record gives: J gene, V gene, CDR3 length, D gene, clone size, CDR3 protein, CDR3 DNA. A D gene is named only where the DNA matches it firmly. The size field is filled for only some rows; it gives once, few, many or a size class.

J gene: TRBJ1-1; V gene: TRBV5-4; CDR3 length: 14; D gene: TRBD1; clone size: NA; CDR3 protein: CASSFVDRGTEAFF; CDR3 DNA: TGTGCCAGCAGCTTTGTGGACAGGGGGACTGAAGCTTTCTTT
J gene: TRBJ2-2; V gene: TRBV12-5; CDR3 length: 16; D gene: TRBD2; clone size: few; CDR3 protein: CASGLVLTSGTGELFF; CDR3 DNA: TGTGCTAGTGGTTTGGTCCTCACTAGCGGCACCGGGGAGCTGTTTTTT
J gene: TRBJ2-5; V gene: TRBV6-6; CDR3 length: 14; D gene: NA; clone size: NA; CDR3 protein: CASSYGLTQETQYF; CDR3 DNA: TGTGCCAGCAGTTACGGGCTAACCCAAGAGACCCAGTACTTC
J gene: TRBJ1-5; V gene: TRBV2; CDR3 length: 14; D gene: NA; clone size: NA; CDR3 protein: CASSKGVGYQPQHF; CDR3 DNA: TGTGCCAGCAGCAAAGGGGTAGGATATCAGCCCCAGCATTTT
J gene: TRBJ2-7; V gene: TRBV6-1; CDR3 length: 13; D gene: TRBD2; clone size: NA; CDR3 protein: CASSWSGSGEQYF; CDR3 DNA: TGTGCCAGCAGTTGGAGCGGGAGCGGCGAGCAGTACTTC
J gene: TRBJ2-7; V gene: TRBV7-6; CDR3 length: 13; D gene: NA; clone size: NA; CDR3 protein: CASSRGRSYEQYF; CDR3 DNA: TGTGCCAGCAGCCGGGGAAGGTCCTACGAGCAGTACTTC
J gene: TRBJ2-5; V gene: TRBV4-1; CDR3 length: 15; D gene: NA; clone size: NA; CDR3 protein: CASSQEGGGVETQYF; CDR3 DNA: TGCGCCAGCAGCCAAGAAGGAGGTGGAGTGGAGACCCAGTACTTC
J gene: TRBJ2-2; V gene: TRBV6-6; CDR3 length: 14; D gene: NA; clone size: NA; CDR3 protein: CASRGDSSSGELFF; CDR3 DNA: TGTGCCAGCAGAGGGGACTCCTCGAGCGGGGAGCTGTTTTTT
J gene: TRBJ2-7; V gene: TRBV5-6; CDR3 length: 14; D gene: TRBD1; clone size: once; CDR3 protein: CASSPLTGGHEQYF; CDR3 DNA: TGTGCCAGCAGCCCCCTGACAGGGGGCCACGAGCAGTACTTC
J gene: TRBJ2-1; V gene: TRBV5-8; CDR3 length: 16; D gene: NA; clone size: NA; CDR3 protein: CASSAYRARGHNEQFF; CDR3 DNA: TGTGCCAGCAGCGCCTACAGGGCCAGGGGTCACAATGAGCAGTTCTTC
J gene: TRBJ1-1; V gene: TRBV5-4; CDR3 length: 16; D gene: TRBD1; clone size: NA; CDR3 protein: CASSFRQGGLNTEAFF; CDR3 DNA: TGTGCCAGCAGCTTCCGACAGGGTGGGTTGAACACTGAAGCTTTCTTT
J gene: TRBJ2-7; V gene: TRBV6-5; CDR3 length: 14; D gene: NA; clone size: NA; CDR3 protein: CASKSGDHLYEQYF; CDR3 DNA: TGTGCCAGCAAGAGCGGAGACCACCTTTACGAGCAGTACTTC
J gene: TRBJ1-1; V gene: TRBV5-4; CDR3 length: 16; D gene: NA; clone size: NA; CDR3 protein: CASSLGRGLVNTEAFF; CDR3 DNA: TGTGCCAGCAGCTTGGGCAGGGGACTAGTGAACACTGAAGCTTTCTTT
J gene: TRBJ1-1; V gene: TRBV29-1; CDR3 length: 14; D gene: NA; clone size: NA; CDR3 protein: CSVSKGQGGTEAFF; CDR3 DNA: TGCAGCGTTAGTAAGGGACAAGGAGGCACTGAAGCTTTCTTT
J gene: TRBJ2-5; V gene: TRBV11-2; CDR3 length: 17; D gene: TRBD2; clone size: NA; CDR3 protein: CASSLGLAGETQETQYF; CDR3 DNA: TGTGCCAGCAGCTTGGGCCTAGCGGGAGAGACACAAGAGACCCAGTACTTC
J gene: TRBJ1-4; V gene: TRBV28; CDR3 length: 16; D gene: NA; clone size: NA; CDR3 protein: CASSLEPTGLFEKLFF; CDR3 DNA: TGTGCCAGCAGTTTAGAACCCACAGGGCTTTTTGAAAAACTGTTTTTT
J gene: TRBJ2-1; V gene: TRBV5-4; CDR3 length: 11; D gene: NA; clone size: few; CDR3 protein: CASTLGLEQFF; CDR3 DNA: TGTGCCAGTACCCTAGGTCTTGAGCAGTTCTTC
J gene: TRBJ2-2; V gene: TRBV12-5; CDR3 length: 13; D gene: NA; clone size: NA; CDR3 protein: CASGVGSTGELFF; CDR3 DNA: TGTGCTAGTGGTGTCGGTTCCACCGGGGAGCTGTTTTTT
J gene: TRBJ2-7; V gene: TRBV19; CDR3 length: 13; D gene: NA; clone size: NA; CDR3 protein: CASSKTVSYEQYF; CDR3 DNA: TGTGCCAGTAGCAAGACAGTTTCCTACGAGCAGTACTTC
J gene: TRBJ2-5; V gene: TRBV2; CDR3 length: 14; D gene: NA; clone size: NA; CDR3 protein: CASRGPGTKETQYF; CDR3 DNA: TGTGCCAGCAGGGGGCCCGGGACAAAAGAGACCCAGTACTTC
J gene: TRBJ1-1; V gene: TRBV19; CDR3 length: 13; D gene: NA; clone size: NA; CDR3 protein: CASSIYIRDRAFF; CDR3 DNA: TGTGCCAGTAGTATATATATCCGGGATCGGGCTTTCTTT
J gene: TRBJ2-1; V gene: TRBV27; CDR3 length: 17; D gene: NA; clone size: NA; CDR3 protein: CASRPWLGGKSYNEQFF; CDR3 DNA: TGTGCCAGCAGGCCATGGCTTGGGGGCAAGTCCTACAATGAGCAGTTCTTC
J gene: TRBJ2-1; V gene: TRBV28; CDR3 length: 17; D gene: NA; clone size: NA; CDR3 protein: CASSLPSGSVFRNEQFF; CDR3 DNA: TGTGCCAGCAGTTTACCTTCCGGGAGCGTCTTTAGGAATGAGCAGTTCTTC
J gene: TRBJ2-7; V gene: TRBV5-6; CDR3 length: 14; D gene: NA; clone size: NA; CDR3 protein: CASSPGGEGALEYF; CDR3 DNA: TGTGCCAGCAGCCCCGGGGGGGAGGGGGCTTTGGAGTACTTC
J gene: TRBJ2-7; V gene: TRBV7-3; CDR3 length: 13; D gene: NA; clone size: NA; CDR3 protein: CASSLEVSYEQYF; CDR3 DNA: TGTGCCAGCAGCTTGGAGGTCTCCTACGAGCAGTACTTC
J gene: TRBJ2-7; V gene: TRBV30; CDR3 length: 15; D gene: TRBD1; clone size: NA; CDR3 protein: CAWSPTGSLPGEQYF; CDR3 DNA: TGTGCCTGGAGTCCGACAGGGAGCCTGCCTGGCGAGCAGTACTTC
J gene: TRBJ2-7; V gene: TRBV28; CDR3 length: 13; D gene: NA; clone size: NA; CDR3 protein: CASTPLSPYEQYF; CDR3 DNA: TGTGCCAGCACCCCATTGAGCCCCTACGAGCAGTACTTC
J gene: TRBJ1-3; V gene: TRBV10-3; CDR3 length: 15; D gene: NA; clone size: NA; CDR3 protein: CAITDSVSSGNTIYF; CDR3 DNA: TGTGCCATCACTGACAGCGTTAGCTCTGGAAACACCATATATTTT
J gene: TRBJ1-5; V gene: TRBV10-3; CDR3 length: 13; D gene: TRBD1; clone size: NA; CDR3 protein: CASGTDGGQPQHF; CDR3 DNA: TGTGCCTCGGGGACAGACGGGGGTCAGCCCCAGCATTTT
J gene: TRBJ1-1; V gene: TRBV7-9; CDR3 length: 12; D gene: NA; clone size: NA; CDR3 protein: CASSPPGTEAFF; CDR3 DNA: TGTGCCAGCAGCCCGCCCGGGACTGAAGCTTTCTTT
J gene: TRBJ1-3; V gene: TRBV5-1; CDR3 length: 15; D gene: TRBD1; clone size: few; CDR3 protein: CASSLTGSSGNTIYF; CDR3 DNA: TGCGCCAGCAGCCTGACAGGGAGCTCTGGAAACACCATATATTTT
J gene: TRBJ2-7; V gene: TRBV5-4; CDR3 length: 14; D gene: NA; clone size: NA; CDR3 protein: CASSSTRAPYEQYF; CDR3 DNA: TGTGCCAGCAGCAGTACGAGGGCTCCCTACGAGCAGTACTTC
J gene: TRBJ1-1; V gene: TRBV11-2; CDR3 length: 15; D gene: TRBD1; clone size: NA; CDR3 protein: CASSWGTGSATEAFF; CDR3 DNA: TGTGCCAGCAGCTGGGGGACAGGGTCGGCGACTGAAGCTTTCTTT
J gene: TRBJ1-4; V gene: TRBV15; CDR3 length: 16; D gene: TRBD1; clone size: NA; CDR3 protein: CATSSPDRGLEEKLFF; CDR3 DNA: TGTGCCACCAGCAGTCCCGACAGGGGGCTTGAAGAAAAACTGTTTTTT
J gene: TRBJ1-1; V gene: TRBV25-1; CDR3 length: 15; D gene: TRBD1; clone size: NA; CDR3 protein: CASSRTGQLNTEAFF; CDR3 DNA: TGTGCCAGCAGCCGAACGGGACAGCTGAACACTGAAGCTTTCTTT
J gene: TRBJ2-7; V gene: TRBV6-5; CDR3 length: 12; D gene: TRBD1; clone size: few; CDR3 protein: CASTSRGREQYF; CDR3 DNA: TGTGCCAGCACCTCCAGGGGGCGGGAGCAGTACTTC
J gene: TRBJ2-1; V gene: TRBV30; CDR3 length: 16; D gene: NA; clone size: NA; CDR3 protein: CAWSVPSANSYNEQFF; CDR3 DNA: TGTGCCTGGAGTGTACCTAGCGCTAACTCCTACAATGAGCAGTTCTTC
J gene: TRBJ1-1; V gene: TRBV5-8; CDR3 length: 15; D gene: NA; clone size: NA; CDR3 protein: CASSFQGHKNTEAFF; CDR3 DNA: TGTGCCAGCAGCTTCCAAGGACACAAGAACACTGAAGCTTTCTTT
J gene: TRBJ1-2; V gene: TRBV6-1; CDR3 length: 15; D gene: TRBD1; clone size: NA; CDR3 protein: CASSVGTGANYGYTF; CDR3 DNA: TGTGCCAGCAGTGTAGGGACAGGAGCCAACTATGGCTACACCTTC
J gene: TRBJ2-7; V gene: TRBV5-1; CDR3 length: 13; D gene: NA; clone size: NA; CDR3 protein: CASSGQSSYEQYF; CDR3 DNA: TGCGCCAGCAGCGGACAGAGCTCCTACGAGCAGTACTTC
J gene: TRBJ2-7; V gene: TRBV19; CDR3 length: 15; D gene: TRBD2; clone size: NA; CDR3 protein: CASSIGQAGLGEQYF; CDR3 DNA: TGTGCCAGTAGTATAGGTCAAGCGGGACTGGGGGAGCAGTACTTC